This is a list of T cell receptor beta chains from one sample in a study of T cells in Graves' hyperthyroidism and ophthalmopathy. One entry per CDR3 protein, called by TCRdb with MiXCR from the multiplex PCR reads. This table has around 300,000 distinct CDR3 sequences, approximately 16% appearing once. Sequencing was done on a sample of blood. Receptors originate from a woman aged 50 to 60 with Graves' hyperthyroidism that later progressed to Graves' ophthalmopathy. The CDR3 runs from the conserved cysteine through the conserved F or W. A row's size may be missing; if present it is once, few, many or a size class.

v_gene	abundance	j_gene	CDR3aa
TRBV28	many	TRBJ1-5	CAARDAGSNQPQHF
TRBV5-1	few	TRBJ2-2	CASSLVGSGTDYRFTGELFF
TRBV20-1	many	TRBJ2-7	CSARDHAGGPYEQYF
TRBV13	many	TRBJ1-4	CASSPPGATNEKLFF
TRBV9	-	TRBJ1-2	CASSVVEGGGYTF
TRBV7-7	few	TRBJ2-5	CASSFSGGKTQYF
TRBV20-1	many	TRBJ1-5	CSAARTGVDSQPQHF
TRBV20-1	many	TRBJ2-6	CSASQTGDVLTF
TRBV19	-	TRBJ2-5	CASSIGTTPSETQYF
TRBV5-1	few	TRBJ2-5	CASSYSGGRETQYF
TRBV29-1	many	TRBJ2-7	CSVGDRDINEQYF
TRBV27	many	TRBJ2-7	CASSPRWAGARYEQYF
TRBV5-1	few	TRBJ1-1	CASRLEAGLAFF
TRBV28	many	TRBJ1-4	CASSFTGVVEKLFF
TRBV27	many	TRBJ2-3	CASSSTKGQLAVFTDTQYF
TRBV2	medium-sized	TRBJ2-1	CASSLTSGSNNEQFF
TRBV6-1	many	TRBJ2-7	CASSEVDRGAEQYF
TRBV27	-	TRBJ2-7	CASRLTRDRLSYEQYF
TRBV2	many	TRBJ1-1	CASSEGSWNTEAFF
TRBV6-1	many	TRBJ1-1	CASSDWLGAFF
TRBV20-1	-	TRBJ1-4	CSASTGHNEKLFF
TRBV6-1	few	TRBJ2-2	CASTWDTGTSGTGGLFF
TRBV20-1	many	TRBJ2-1	CSARLVNNEQFF
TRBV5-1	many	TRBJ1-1	CASSLERGSTEAFF
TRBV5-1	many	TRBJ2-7	CASSLARASYEQYF
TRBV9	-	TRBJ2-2	CASSLGQGELFF
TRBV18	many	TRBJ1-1	CASSADSAEAFF
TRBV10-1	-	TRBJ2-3	CASSETSGIHPSVPHYADTQYF
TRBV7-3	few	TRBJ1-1	CASSAQKGVTEAFF
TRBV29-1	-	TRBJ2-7	CSVERGQGEQYF
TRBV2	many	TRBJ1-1	CASSVKYEAFF
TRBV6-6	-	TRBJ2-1	CASSSRDRAHREFF